This TCR beta chain was captured in a study of cytomegalovirus exposure and HLA in healthy donors. Vbeta (60) and Jbeta (13) primers were used in the PCR. Sequencing was performed with immunoSEQ multiplex PCR; in TCRdb, only in-frame clones are kept and a portion is missing. This table has 60,000 or so clones, roughly 74% appearing once. J was trimmed by 4 bases and V by 2 bases; bases with no gene match: 3. CDR3 length: 15 amino acids. CDR1 LNHDA and CDR2 SQIVND come from the germline V gene (reference sequence). The chain has TRBV19 and TRBJ2-2; 8 bases align to TRBD1. Sequencing was performed on PBMCs. The sequence came from a woman aged 35 to 49 in good health and CMV-seropositive. The DNA of the CDR3 is TGTGCCAGTAGTATAAGGGGACAGGTCACCGGGGAGCTGTTTTTT. Translating gives CASSIRGQVTGELFF.